Sequencing of this T cell receptor (beta chain) was carried out in a study of blood T cell repertoires in COVID-19. The CDR3 has 21 amino acids. Germline lookup yields CDR1 MNHEY and CDR2 SVGEGT. J was trimmed by 2 bases and V by 3 bases; bases with no gene match: 17. Data came from immunoSEQ multiplex PCR; TCRdb stores just in-frame clones and leaves some out. The sample holds roughly 570,000 clones; about 89% are singletons and the top ten take 7.8%. The chain couples TRBV6-2 or TRBV6-3 to TRBJ2-6; 9 bases are shared with TRBD1. Sequencing was done on a sample of peripheral blood. This clonotype was obtained from a woman aged 45-65 years with COVID-19, enrolled during active disease. The CDR3 DNA sequence: TGTGCCAGCAGTTATAGAACCGGGACAGGGACGTTTGAAGCTGGGGCCAACGTCCTGACTTTC. Protein sequence: CASSYRTGTGTFEAGANVLTF.